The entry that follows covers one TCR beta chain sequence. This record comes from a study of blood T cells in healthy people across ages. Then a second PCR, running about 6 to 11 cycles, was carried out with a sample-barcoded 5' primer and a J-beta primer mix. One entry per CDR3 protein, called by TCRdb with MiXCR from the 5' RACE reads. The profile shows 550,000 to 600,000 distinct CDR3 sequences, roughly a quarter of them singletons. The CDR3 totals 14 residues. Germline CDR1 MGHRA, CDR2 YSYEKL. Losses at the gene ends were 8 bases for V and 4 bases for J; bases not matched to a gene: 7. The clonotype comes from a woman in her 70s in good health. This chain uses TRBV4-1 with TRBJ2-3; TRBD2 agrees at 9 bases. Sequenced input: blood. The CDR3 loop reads CASRQRGASDTQYF. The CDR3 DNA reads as TGCGCCAGCCGGCAGCGGGGGGCGTCAGATACGCAGTATTTT.